Listed here are 18 T cell receptor beta chains from one sample, sequenced in a study of response to subunit inactivated influenza vaccine. TCRdb reanalysed the RT-PCR reads using MiXCR and keeps one entry per CDR3 protein. The table includes about 620,000 distinct CDR3 sequences, 10% to 12% detected once. These records were also assigned to another study, of T cells expressing NK-cell markers. Per that study: Libraries used 5'RACE template switching adding universal primer site and UMIs.

Material: PBMCs from blood, obtained on the day of vaccination. Receptors were obtained from a man between 50 and 59 years old who received an inactivated influenza vaccine.

The chain links TRBV27 to TRBJ2-7, with 10 bases fitting TRBD2. The ends lost 7 bases at V and 2 bases at J; junction bases unmatched: 8. CDR3 length equals 15 residues. In germline, CDR1 is MNHEY, CDR2 SMNVEV (reference sequence). Here the CDR3 reads CASTLSAGGPYEQYF. In DNA form, the CDR3 reads TGTGCCAGCACCCTCTCAGCGGGAGGGCCCTACGAGCAGTACTTC.

The chain has TRBV5-1 and TRBJ1-1; D is unclear. The V end lost 4 bases, the J end lost 3 bases, and 19 bases lay between the germline ends. This CDR3 contains 16 residues. Germline V lookup: CDR1 SGHRS, CDR2 YFSETQ. CDR3 coding DNA: TGCGCCAGCAGCCCTAAGGGTGGTAAAATCGACACTGAAGCTTTCTTT. It is translated as CASSPKGGKIDTEAFF.

The chain joins TRBV6-1 to TRBJ2-1; D not certain. Trimming left V 7 bases short and J 8 bases short, with 18 bases between. The CDR3 contains 14 residues. Looked up from germline, CDR1 is MNHNS and CDR2 is SASEGT. DNA for the CDR3: TGTGCCAGCACCCCAGGATCGGATATCCATGAGCAGTTCTTC. It is translated as CASTPGSDIHEQFF.

Many counts were recorded for this clonotype. The chain uses TRBV7-8 and TRBJ2-7; unclear D gene. The length of the CDR3 is 13 residues. V lost 0 bases, J lost 4 bases, and 7 bases lay in between. Germline values: CDR1 SGHVS, CDR2 FQNEAQ. CDR3 sequence reads: CASSLAEAYEQYF. CDR3 coding DNA: TGTGCCAGCAGCTTAGCGGAAGCATACGAGCAGTACTTC.

This rearrangement joins TRBV5-1 to TRBJ2-7; D unresolved. Trimming left V 0 bases short and J 5 bases short, with 6 bases between. The CDR3 length is 12 residues. In germline, CDR1 is SGHRS, CDR2 YFSETQ. The CDR3 loop is CASSLDPHEQYF. The CDR3 nucleotides are TGCGCCAGCAGCTTGGATCCCCACGAGCAGTACTTC.

V is TRBV5-1 and J is TRBJ2-1, with TRBD1 matching over 7 bases. J gave up 4 bases and V 4 bases, and 5 bases lay outside the gene matches. Germline V lookup: CDR1 SGHRS, CDR2 YFSETQ. CDR3 length: 14 amino acids. The DNA for the CDR3 is TGCGCCAGCAGCCGCTGGGACAGTTACAATGAGCAGTTCTTC. It encodes CASSRWDSYNEQFF.

The chain carries TRBV12-3 or TRBV12-4 and TRBJ2-3; 9 bases fit TRBD2. The CDR3 totals 16 residues. Trimming removed 8 bases from V and 3 bases from J; junction bases left unmatched: 12. The CDR3 reads CASRIAGAGATDTQYF. For the CDR3, the DNA is TGTGCCAGCCGGATAGCGGGAGCGGGGGCTACAGATACGCAGTATTTT.

The CDR3 spells CASSNLNRVLGCYEQYF. The CDR3 coding sequence is TGTGCCAGCAGCAACCTGAACAGGGTTCTCGGTTGCTACGAGCAGTACTTC. The chain carries TRBV21-1 and TRBJ2-7; the table calls TRBD1, which could not be checked here. TRBV21-1 is labeled a pseudogene. The CDR3 contains 17 residues.

This clonotype was counted ten times or more. V usage is TRBV20-1 and J usage is TRBJ1-1; the D gene is possibly TRBD1 (5 bases). Germline lookup yields CDR1 DFQATT and CDR2 SNEGSKA (reference sequence). V lost 1 base to trimming and J lost 1 base, with 10 bases between them. The CDR3 runs to 14 residues. The CDR3 bases are TGCAGTGCTAGAGTCGGGACCGCGAACACTGAAGCTTTCTTT. It codes for CSARVGTANTEAFF.

The V and J genes are TRBV6-2 or TRBV6-3 and TRBJ2-1; D is uncertain. There are 15 residues in the CDR3. V lost 4 bases, J lost 2 bases, and 12 bases lay in between. CDR1 is MNHEY, CDR2 SVGEGT, per germline. The CDR3 loop is CASSWMEFPYNEQFF. DNA of the CDR3: TGTGCCAGCAGTTGGATGGAGTTCCCCTACAATGAGCAGTTCTTC.

In this sample, this clonotype turned up a few times. The chain links TRBV3-1 to TRBJ2-2; D remains unclear. CDR3 size: 17 residues. The germline gives CDR1 LGHDT, CDR2 YNNKEL (reference sequence). V was shortened by 9 bases and J by 7 bases, with 27 bases between the two germline ends. For the CDR3, the DNA is TGTGCCAGTCTTAGGGCCTCGACCCGACATTTTTACGGGGAGCTGTTTTTT. This gives the protein CASLRASTRHFYGELFF.

This rearrangement joins TRBV18 to TRBJ2-1; 10 bases are shared with TRBD2. The CDR3 is made up of 17 amino acids. After removal of 2 bases from V and 3 bases from J, the junction contained 7 bases not matched to a gene. Germline CDR1 is KGHSH and CDR2 is LQKENI. Here the CDR3 reads CASSPGLAGVHYNEQFF. The CDR3 DNA sequence: TGTGCCAGCTCACCAGGGCTAGCGGGAGTTCACTACAATGAGCAGTTCTTC.

There are a few counts of this clonotype. The chain employs TRBV5-1 and TRBJ2-7, with a weak D call TRBD1 (6 bases). V lost 4 bases, J lost 4 bases, and 18 bases lay in between. CDR1 is SGHRS and CDR2 is YFSETQ in the germline V gene. The CDR3 is 15 amino acids. In DNA, the CDR3 is TGCGCCAGCAGCCGAGATACCGGGACACAATACGAGCAGTACTTC. Amino acids: CASSRDTGTQYEQYF.

This clonotype has ten or more counts. The rearrangement links TRBV7-9 to TRBJ2-3; D unclear. CDR1 SEHNR and CDR2 FQNEAQ come from the germline V gene (reference sequence). The CDR3 consists of 12 residues. Between the trimmed V and J ends, which lost 2 bases and 4 bases, there was a span of 4 bases. The chain's CDR3 is CASSLSSDTQYF. CDR3 nucleotides: TGTGCCAGCAGCTTAAGTTCAGATACGCAGTATTTT.

V usage is TRBV3-1 and J usage is TRBJ2-7, with 9 bases identical to TRBD1. In germline, CDR1 is LGHDT, CDR2 YNNKEL (reference sequence). CDR3 length: 14 residues. V lost 1 base, J lost 5 bases, and 3 bases stayed unmatched. The CDR3 loop reads CASSQGTGANEQYF. CDR3 bases: TGTGCCAGCAGCCAAGGGACAGGGGCCAACGAGCAGTACTTC.

This clonotype was seen a few times. V usage is TRBV6-1 and J usage is TRBJ2-1; D uncertain. CDR3 length: 13 residues. Germline V lookup: CDR1 MNHNS, CDR2 SASEGT. The V and J ends lost 5 bases and 10 bases respectively, with 15 bases between them. CDR3 nucleotides: TGTGCCAGCAGTCTCAATCGCCTGGACGAGCAGTTCTTC. Translated, it gives CASSLNRLDEQFF.

This clonotype came up a few times. V and J are TRBV12-3 or TRBV12-4 and TRBJ2-2, with 9 bases matching TRBD1. The CDR3 runs to 16 residues. With 1 base clipped from V and 5 bases from J, the junction kept 5 bases outside the gene matches. The DNA for the CDR3 is TGTGCCAGCAGTTTAGAGGGGACAGGGCGTACCGGGGAGCTGTTTTTT. It codes for CASSLEGTGRTGELFF.

This clonotype was recorded a few times. The CDR3 spells CASSFGPPAEQYF. The CDR3 DNA follows: TGTGCCAGCAGCTTCGGGCCCCCGGCGGAGCAGTACTTC. V gene TRBV7-9 combines with J gene TRBJ2-7; D remains ambiguous. Deletions cut 3 bases from V and 7 bases from J, with 13 bases between. CDR1 and CDR2 from the germline V gene are SEHNR and FQNEAQ (reference sequence). There are 13 residues in the CDR3.